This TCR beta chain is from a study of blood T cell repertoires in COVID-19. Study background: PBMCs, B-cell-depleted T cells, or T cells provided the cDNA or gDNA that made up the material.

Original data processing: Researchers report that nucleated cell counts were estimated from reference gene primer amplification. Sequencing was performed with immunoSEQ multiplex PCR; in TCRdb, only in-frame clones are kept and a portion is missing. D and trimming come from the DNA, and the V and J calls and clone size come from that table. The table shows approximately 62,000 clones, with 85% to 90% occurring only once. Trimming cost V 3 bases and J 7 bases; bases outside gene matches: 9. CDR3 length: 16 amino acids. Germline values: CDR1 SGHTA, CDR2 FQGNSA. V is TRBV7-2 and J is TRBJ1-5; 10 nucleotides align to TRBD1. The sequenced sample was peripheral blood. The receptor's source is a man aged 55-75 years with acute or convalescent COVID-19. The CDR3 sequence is CASSFSTGGVGQPQHF. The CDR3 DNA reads TGTGCCAGCAGCTTCTCGACAGGGGGCGTCGGACAGCCCCAGCATTTT. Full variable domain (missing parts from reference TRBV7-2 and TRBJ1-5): GAGVSQSPSNKVTEKGKDVELRCDPISGHTALYWYRQSLGQGLEFLIYFQGNSAPDKSGLPSDRFSAERTGGSVSTLTIQRTQQEDSAVYLCASSFSTGGVGQPQHFGDGTRLSIL.